This TCR beta chain was identified in a study of Graves' ophthalmopathy and Graves' hyperthyroidism. For the study at large: Peripheral blood was gathered at first diagnosis, ahead of any treatment whatsoever.

General study results and limits: With roughly 69% sensitivity and about 72% specificity, the model predicted ophthalmopathy progression.

RNA transcripts were the source from which TCR beta CDR3 regions were amplified. After a first-round RT-PCR with HTBI primers, a second-round multiplex PCR was run. TCRdb re-called the multiplex PCR reads through MiXCR, storing one row per CDR3 protein. The sample yields almost 400,000 distinct CDR3 sequences, approximately 20% seen once. Germline V CDR1 and CDR2: SGHTA, FQGNSA. Trimming shortened V by 2 bases and J by 0 bases, and 8 bases separated the two germline ends. This CDR3 has 16 residues. This clonotype has at least ten counts. Its antigen is still unknown. All donors with ophthalmopathy were recorded as having moderate-to-severe activity, CAS ≥3, NOSPECS ≥4 and a duration under 3 months. Clinical symptoms, serum thyroxine, TRAb, thyroid ultrasound and orbital computed tomography were relied on for diagnosis.

This TCR came from a woman in her late teens or twenties with Graves' ophthalmopathy. V is TRBV7-2 and J is TRBJ1-6; a weak D match, TRBD1 (5 bases). The sample consisted of peripheral blood. CDR3 loop: CASSLYQGSYNSPLHF. Here the CDR3 DNA reads TGTGCCAGCAGCTTATATCAGGGCTCCTATAATTCACCCCTCCACTTT. Full variable domain (rest looked up from reference TRBV7-2 and TRBJ1-6): GAGVSQSPSNKVTEKGKDVELRCDPISGHTALYWYRQSLGQGLEFLIYFQGNSAPDKSGLPSDRFSAERTGGSVSTLTIQRTQQEDSAVYLCASSLYQGSYNSPLHFGNGTRLTVT.